Here is one TCR beta chain with its context. CDR1 SGHTA and CDR2 FQGNSA come from the germline V gene. After removal of 2 bases from V and 4 bases from J, the junction contained 3 bases not matched to a gene. The CDR3 totals 15 residues. The data stem from a study of blood T cell repertoires in COVID-19. Study information: Some COVID-19 samples were acute and others convalescent; all came from the United States, Italy and Spain. T cells, B-cell-depleted T cells, or PBMCs supplied cDNA or gDNA.

As originally analysed: Amplified reference gene primers provided the basis for estimating nucleated cell counts. Produced via immunoSEQ multiplex PCR; TCRdb's table is partial and in-frame only. That table gives V, J and clone size, and the DNA gave D and trimming. The sample has about 140,000 clones; around 84% are singletons. The sequenced sample consisted of peripheral blood. The chain links TRBV7-2 to TRBJ2-2; 8 bases are a match to TRBD2. The source of this sequence is a human donor in a cohort sampled during active COVID-19. The DNA of the CDR3 is TGTGCCAGCAGCTTAAGCGGGGGTGGCACCGGGGAGCTGTTTTTT. It is translated as CASSLSGGGTGELFF.